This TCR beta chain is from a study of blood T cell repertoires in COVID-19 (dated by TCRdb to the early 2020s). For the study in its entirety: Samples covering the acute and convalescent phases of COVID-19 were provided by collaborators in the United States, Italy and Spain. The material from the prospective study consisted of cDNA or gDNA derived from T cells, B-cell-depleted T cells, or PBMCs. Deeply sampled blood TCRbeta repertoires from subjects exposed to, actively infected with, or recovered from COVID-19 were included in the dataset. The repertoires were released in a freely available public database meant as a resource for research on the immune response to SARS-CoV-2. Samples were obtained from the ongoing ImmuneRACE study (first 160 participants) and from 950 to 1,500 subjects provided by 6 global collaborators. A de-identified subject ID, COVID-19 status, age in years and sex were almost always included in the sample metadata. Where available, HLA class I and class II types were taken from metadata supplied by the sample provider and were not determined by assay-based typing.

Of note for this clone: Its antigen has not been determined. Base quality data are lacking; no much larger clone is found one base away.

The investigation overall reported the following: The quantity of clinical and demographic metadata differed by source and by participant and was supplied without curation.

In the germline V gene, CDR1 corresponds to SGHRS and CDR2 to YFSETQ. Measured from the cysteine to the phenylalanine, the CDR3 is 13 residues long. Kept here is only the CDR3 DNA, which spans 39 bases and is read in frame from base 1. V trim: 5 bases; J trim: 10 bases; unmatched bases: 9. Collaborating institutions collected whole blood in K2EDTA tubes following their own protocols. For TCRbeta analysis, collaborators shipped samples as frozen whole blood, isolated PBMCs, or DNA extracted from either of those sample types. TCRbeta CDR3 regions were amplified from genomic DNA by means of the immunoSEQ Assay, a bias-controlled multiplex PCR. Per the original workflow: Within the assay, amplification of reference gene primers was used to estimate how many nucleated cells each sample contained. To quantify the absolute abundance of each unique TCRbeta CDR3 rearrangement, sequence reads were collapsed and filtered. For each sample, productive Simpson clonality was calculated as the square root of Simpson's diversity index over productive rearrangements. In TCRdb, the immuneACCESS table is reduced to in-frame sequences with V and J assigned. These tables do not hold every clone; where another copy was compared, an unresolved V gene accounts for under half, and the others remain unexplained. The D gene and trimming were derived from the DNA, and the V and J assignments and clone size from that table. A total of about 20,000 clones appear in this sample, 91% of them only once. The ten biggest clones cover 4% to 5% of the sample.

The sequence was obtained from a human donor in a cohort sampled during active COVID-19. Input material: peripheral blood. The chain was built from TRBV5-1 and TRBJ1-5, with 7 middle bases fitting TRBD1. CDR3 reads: CASRPPGGGPQHF. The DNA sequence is TGCGCCAGCAGGCCTCCCGGAGGGGGCCCCCAGCATTTT.